The 7 T cell receptor beta chains given below trace back to one sample, sequenced in a study of cytomegalovirus exposure and HLA in healthy donors. The protocol was immunoSEQ multiplex PCR, while the TCRdb copy is restricted to in-frame clones and leaves out a portion. The sample records 110,000 or so clones, approximately 91% being singletons. The sample taken for sequencing was PBMCs. Receptors were obtained from a man younger than 30 in good health and CMV-seropositive.

This clone was counted once. The CDR3 DNA reads TGTGCCATCCTCCCGGGACAAGGGGTTTATGGCTACACCTTC. Protein product: CAILPGQGVYGYTF. The V call is TRBV6-1, the J call TRBJ1-2; D possibly corresponds to TRBD1 (6 bases). Trimming left V 10 bases short and J 5 bases short, with 20 bases between. Germline loops: CDR1 MNHNS, CDR2 SASEGT. This CDR3 is 14 amino acids long.

This chain uses TRBV21-1 with TRBJ2-7; the DNA was not compared with TRBD1, the D call given in the table. TRBV21-1 is a recognized pseudogene. The CDR3 is 16 residues long. The CDR3 loop reads CASSKALRQGTYEQYF. The CDR3 DNA follows: TGTGCCAGCAGCAAAGCGCTCAGGCAGGGGACCTACGAGCAGTACTTC.

The chain combines TRBV28 with TRBJ2-2, with TRBD1 as a possible D gene (6 bases). Germline CDR1 and CDR2: MDHEN and SYDVKM. CDR3 length equals 16 residues. The V end lost 5 bases, the J end lost 4 bases, and 17 bases lay between the germline ends. The CDR3 loop reads CASSGYRVETTGELFF. In DNA form, the CDR3 reads TGTGCCAGCAGTGGATACAGGGTCGAAACCACCGGGGAGCTGTTTTTT.

This chain uses TRBV29-1 with TRBJ1-5; TRBD1 matches at 7 bases. With V trimmed by 4 bases and J by 6 bases, 3 bases remained unmatched. The CDR3 has 12 residues. Germline CDR1 and CDR2: SQVTM and ANQGSEA. The chain's CDR3 is CSVGGGGQPQHF. Here the CDR3 DNA reads TGCAGCGTTGGAGGGGGCGGTCAGCCCCAGCATTTT.

CDR3 sequence (DNA): TGCAGCGTTGAAGAGGGCAGGGTCTCGTTAAGGACAGATACGCAGTATTTT. Its protein product is CSVEEGRVSLRTDTQYF. V gene TRBV29-1 combines with J gene TRBJ2-3; TRBD1 is a possible D gene (5 bases). The CDR3 covers 17 residues. V was trimmed by 0 bases and J by 3 bases, leaving 19 bases between them. CDR1 and CDR2 (germline): SQVTM, ANQGSEA.

This clone was observed a handful of times. The rearrangement links TRBV19 to TRBJ1-6; D is possibly TRBD1 (5 bases). Trimming removed 5 bases at V and 6 bases at J, with 20 bases between. There are 17 residues in the CDR3. CDR1 and CDR2 from the germline V gene are LNHDA and SQIVND (reference sequence). CDR3 DNA: TGTGCCAGTAGTCGGGACTTCCAGAGTTCCGTTAATTCACCCCTCCACTTT. Its translation: CASSRDFQSSVNSPLHF.

The chain uses TRBV7-9 and TRBJ1-6, with 7 bases matching TRBD1. CDR3 size: 14 residues. Germline-derived CDR1 and CDR2 are SEHNR and FQNEAQ (reference sequence). The V and J ends lost 7 bases and 7 bases, in that order; junction bases with no gene match: 7. The CDR3 loop is CASTNGTDNSPLHF. The CDR3 DNA reads as TGTGCCAGCACCAACGGGACAGACAATTCACCCCTCCACTTT.